This T cell receptor beta chain derives from a study of Ad26.COV2.S vaccination and SARS-CoV-2 variants. At the level of the study: The COV1001 Ad26.COV2.S trial arm included the donor.

Treatment noted: 19 received Ad26.COV2.S at low or high dose, single or two shots; 5 received placebo; per-sample allocation not given. On day 63 after the first injection, vaccine and placebo recipients gave samples. Immunization relied on an Ad26 vector, which expressed Wuhan-strain SARS-CoV-2 spike. Data came from immunoSEQ multiplex PCR; TCRdb stores just in-frame clones and leaves some out. The sample lists about 440,000 clones; 90% were seen once. Findings and limits, study-wide: Reportedly, after vaccination the spike-specific CD8+ and CD4+ T cell responses displayed substantial breadth. In TCR breadth and depth analyses, total T cell responses may have been underestimated.

This CDR3 has 13 residues. Points on this clone: Its antigen is as yet unknown. The junction differs from germline at one of its ends, possibly a read error.

The rearrangement uses TRBV12-3 or TRBV12-4 and TRBJ2-3; tentatively, D is TRBD1 or TRBD2 (7 bases each). The material sequenced was peripheral blood, taken in a trial of Ad26.COV2.S vaccine versus placebo. This receptor was identified in a person aged 18-60 years who received the Ad26.COV2.S COVID-19 vaccine or a placebo. The CDR3, as DNA: TGTGCCAGCACCGGGGGGACAGCCAATACGCGGTATTTT. This encodes CASTGGTANTRYF.